These 18 T cell receptor beta chains originate from one sample sequenced in a study of cytomegalovirus exposure and HLA in healthy donors. The primer mix had 60 Vbeta and 13 Jbeta primers. Measured with immunoSEQ multiplex PCR; TCRdb has only the in-frame clones, and not every one. The table has around 190,000 clones, around 87% seen once. Sequenced material: PBMCs. Source of these receptors: a woman under 30 in good health and CMV-seronegative.

This clone was detected once. The chain uses TRBV19 and TRBJ2-1; weak D call: TRBD2 (7 bases). The CDR3 loop spans 17 amino acids. CDR1 is LNHDA, CDR2 SQIVND, per germline (reference sequence). The V gene lost 5 bases and the J gene lost 2 bases, with 19 bases spanning the gap. For the CDR3, the DNA is TGTGCCAGTAGTGCGACGCAAACAGGGAGGGCCTACAATGAGCAGTTCTTC. Protein sequence: CASSATQTGRAYNEQFF.

The chain recombines TRBV29-1 with TRBJ2-5; D might be TRBD2 (7 bases). This CDR3 contains 13 residues. V lost 7 bases and J lost 7, with 19 bases in between. In germline, CDR1 is SQVTM, CDR2 ANQGSEA. This CDR3 reads CSAQVGGPGTQYF. The CDR3 nucleotides are TGCAGCGCTCAAGTGGGGGGGCCGGGGACCCAGTACTTC.

The gene calls are TRBV7-2 and TRBJ1-4; D remains ambiguous. V was pared by 5 bases and J by 4 bases, with 14 bases between. The CDR3 sequence is 15 residues long. From germline, CDR1 is SGHTA and CDR2 FQGNSA. In DNA, the CDR3 is TGTGCCAGCAGCCCCGTTGCGGGCCTTAATGAAAAACTGTTTTTT. This encodes CASSPVAGLNEKLFF.

Regarding this clone: A read error may account for a junction end that differs from germline. CDR3 nucleotides: TGTGCCAGCAGGGAAGGGTTCAGCACCGGGGAGCTGTTTTTT. Encoded protein: CASREGFSTGELFF. V and J are TRBV2 and TRBJ2-2; no definite D call. There are 14 residues in the CDR3. Per the germline V gene, CDR1 is SNHLY and CDR2 is FYNNEI.

The rearrangement links TRBV11-2 to TRBJ2-2, with D possibly TRBD2 on 6 matching bases. The V end was cut by 7 bases, the J end by 8 bases, with 20 bases between. This CDR3 contains 15 residues. The germline V gene encodes CDR1 SGHAT and CDR2 FQNNGV. CDR3 in amino acids: CASKRSGSLRGELFF. CDR3 sequence (DNA): TGTGCCAGCAAACGGAGCGGGTCCCTTCGGGGGGAGCTGTTTTTT.

The V gene is TRBV28, the J gene TRBJ1-5, with 9 bases aligning to TRBD1. J gave up 1 base and V 1 base, and 8 bases lay outside the gene matches. This CDR3 contains 18 residues. The germline gives CDR1 MDHEN, CDR2 SYDVKM. The CDR3 nucleotides are TGTGCCAGCAGTTTATATATGGGGACAGGGAAAAGCAATCAGCCCCAGCATTTT. The encoded protein is CASSLYMGTGKSNQPQHF.

V gene TRBV7-6 combines with J gene TRBJ2-3; possibly TRBD2 for D (5 bases). The germline gives CDR1 SGHVS, CDR2 FNYEAQ. V was trimmed by 6 bases and J by 5 bases, leaving 12 bases between them. This CDR3 is 13 amino acids long. The CDR3 protein is CASSRPGEDTQYF. The CDR3 bases are TGTGCCAGCAGTAGGCCCGGGGAAGATACGCAGTATTTT.

This clone was seen a single time. The chain employs TRBV5-6 and TRBJ2-6; D call uncertain. Trimming pared 2 bases from V and 13 bases from J, leaving 19 bases between. Germline lookup yields CDR1 SGHDT and CDR2 YYEEEE. CDR3 length: 15 residues. Here the CDR3 DNA reads TGTGCCAGCAGCTTTGATACGGCCGCTCCAGGAGTCCTGACTTTC. Its protein is CASSFDTAAPGVLTF.

The chain uses TRBV10-2 and TRBJ2-7; weak D call: TRBD1 (6 bases). CDR3 size: 13 residues. V lost 6 bases to trimming and J lost 0 bases, with 9 bases between them. Germline-derived CDR1 and CDR2 are WSHSY and SAAADI. The CDR3 is CASRLDSSYEQYF. The CDR3 bases are TGCGCCAGCAGATTGGACAGCTCCTACGAGCAGTACTTC.

The rearrangement uses TRBV5-4 and TRBJ2-3; D possibly corresponds to TRBD1 (6 bases). V gave up 0 bases and J gave up 3 bases, with 11 bases separating them. This CDR3 comprises 15 residues. Germline-derived CDR1 and CDR2 are SGHNT and YYREEE (reference sequence). CDR3 coding DNA: TGTGCCAGCAGCTTGGTACAGGGTGGGACAGATACGCAGTATTTT. Protein: CASSLVQGGTDTQYF. Drawing the rest from reference TRBV5-4 and TRBJ2-3, the complete variable domain is ETGVTQSPTHLIKTRGQQVTLRCSSQSGHNTVSWYQQALGQGPQFIFQYYREEENGRGNFPPRFSGLQFPNYSSELNVNALELDDSALYLCASSLVQGGTDTQYFGPGTRLTVL.

This clone was found once. The J gene is TRBJ1-2, the V gene TRBV6-5, with TRBD1 as a possible D gene (6 bases). Germline loops: CDR1 MNHEY, CDR2 SVGAGI. The CDR3 is 13 amino acids. Trimming shortened V by 6 bases and J by 7 bases, and 15 bases separated the two germline ends. The CDR3 sequence: CASSPLTGCGYTF. The CDR3 nucleotides are TGTGCCAGCAGCCCCCTCACAGGGTGTGGCTACACCTTC.

The gene calls are TRBV27 and TRBJ1-5, with 8 nucleotides matching TRBD1. With 5 bases clipped from V and 1 base from J, the junction kept 1 base outside the gene matches. Germline-derived CDR1 and CDR2 are MNHEY and SMNVEV (reference sequence). This CDR3 is 14 amino acids long. The CDR3 region has the DNA TGTGCCAGCAGTCGGACAGGGAGCAATCAGCCCCAGCATTTT. It codes for CASSRTGSNQPQHF.

In its sample, this clone was seen once. V usage is TRBV5-1 and J usage is TRBJ2-1; D is perhaps TRBD2 (5 bases). Per germline, CDR1 SGHRS and CDR2 YFSETQ. This CDR3 contains 17 residues. Trimming took 0 bases from V and 2 from J, leaving 15 bases between them. This chain's CDR3 is CASSLEVLAGPYNEQFF. The CDR3 nucleotides are TGCGCCAGCAGCTTGGAGGTCCTAGCTGGACCCTACAATGAGCAGTTCTTC. The full variable domain, with the rest looked up from reference TRBV5-1 and TRBJ2-1, is KAGVTQTPRYLIKTRGQQVTLSCSPISGHRSVSWYQQTPGQGLQFLFEYFSETQRNKGNFPGRFSGRQFSNSRSEMNVSTLELGDSALYLCASSLEVLAGPYNEQFFGPGTRLTVL.

The rearrangement uses TRBV2 and TRBJ1-2; TRBD1 might be the D (5 bases). The germline V gene has CDR1 SNHLY and CDR2 FYNNEI. Trimming took off 9 bases at V and 4 bases at J, with 15 bases between the two ends. This CDR3 is 13 amino acids long. The CDR3 DNA reads as TGTGCCAGGGCATACTGGGGGGGCTATGGCTACACCTTC. Its protein product is CARAYWGGYGYTF.

The V call is TRBV7-6, the J call TRBJ1-2, with D perhaps TRBD1 (5 bases). CDR1 and CDR2 from the germline V gene are SGHVS and FNYEAQ. V lost 0 bases and J 6 bases, leaving 14 bases between the germline ends. The CDR3 is 15 amino acids. This CDR3 reads CASSLAQAGSNGYTF. In DNA, the CDR3 is TGTGCCAGCAGCTTAGCGCAAGCAGGGTCTAATGGCTACACCTTC.

In this sample, this clone turned up once. The chain uses TRBV9 and TRBJ1-5; 8 bases are a match to TRBD1. After removal of 4 bases from V and 2 bases from J, the junction contained 5 bases not matched to a gene. From germline, CDR1 is SGDLS and CDR2 YYNGEE. There are 15 residues in the CDR3. CDR3 coding DNA: TGTGCCAGCAGCTCAGGGGGCGCGGGCAATCAGCCCCAGCATTTT. Residues: CASSSGGAGNQPQHF.

The chain combines TRBV5-1 with TRBJ2-3, with a possible D match to TRBD2 (7 bases). Germline CDR1 is SGHRS and CDR2 is YFSETQ. The V gene lost 4 bases and the J gene lost 1 base, with 16 bases spanning the gap. This CDR3 contains 16 residues. CDR3 DNA sequence: TGCGCCAGCAGCCGCGGGCCGGGGGGCGGCACAGATACGCAGTATTTT. Translation gives CASSRGPGGGTDTQYF.

This chain links TRBV19 with TRBJ2-5; D may be TRBD1 (5 bases). Germline V CDR1 and CDR2: LNHDA, SQIVND (reference sequence). V lost 3 bases and J 2 bases, leaving 10 bases between the germline ends. The CDR3 is made up of 14 amino acids. CDR3 sequence: CASSISTDQETQYF. CDR3 in DNA: TGTGCCAGTAGTATCTCGACAGATCAAGAGACCCAGTACTTC.